The 2 T cell receptor beta chains below all came from one sample that was sequenced in a study of vaccination and CD4 T cells after COVID-19. At the Johns Hopkins FTIC core, DNA taken from cultured CD4+ T cells was sequenced by way of the Oncomine TCR Beta short-read assay. TCRdb re-analysed the PCR reads in MiXCR, keeping a single row per CDR3 protein. This table has 20,000 to 30,000 distinct CDR3 sequences, about 40% appearing once. Sample time point: late sampling 161 to 241 days after vaccination in a few convalescent patients. Specified treatment: approximately nine-day PBMC culture with coronavirus spike peptide pools or control peptides (ViraFEST assay). These receptors are not linked to any known antigen. This material consisted of CD4+ T cells from blood, cultured in vitro, taken about 7 months after SARS-CoV-2 vaccination. The receptors stem from a human donor who had recovered from COVID-19.

This clonotype was counted only a few times. This rearrangement joins TRBV20-1 to TRBJ2-2; TRBD1 might be the D (5 bases). Germline CDR1 is DFQATT and CDR2 is SNEGSKA (reference sequence). V was trimmed by 2 bases and J by 4 bases, leaving 11 bases between them. This CDR3 has 14 amino acids. The CDR3 nucleotides read TGCAGTGCTAGAAAGGGGCTTATCACCGGGGAGCTGTTTTTT. Translated, it gives CSARKGLITGELFF.

This clonotype came up a few times. The CDR3 DNA is TGCAGCGTCATAACAGGGGGCAACGGCTACACCTTC. Encoded protein: CSVITGGNGYTF. This chain connects TRBV29-1 to TRBJ1-2; TRBD1 matches at 9 bases. There are 12 residues in the CDR3. With 6 bases clipped from V and 8 bases from J, the junction kept 7 bases outside the gene matches. CDR1 and CDR2 from the germline V gene are SQVTM and ANQGSEA.